This is a list of T cell receptor beta chains from one sample in a study of blood T cell repertoires in COVID-19. Sequencing was performed with immunoSEQ multiplex PCR; in TCRdb, only in-frame clones are kept and a portion is missing. This table has approximately 250,000 clones, roughly 81% appearing once. The sequencing input was peripheral blood. The receptors come from a man between 40 and 49 years old with acute or convalescent COVID-19. The CDR3 runs from the conserved cysteine through the conserved F or W. Fields, in order: V gene, clone size, D gene, J gene, CDR3 DNA, CDR3 protein. A D gene is named only where the DNA matches it firmly. Clone sizes are given selectively: once, few, many, or a class where the clone is expanded.

TRBV5-1	few	TRBD1	TRBJ1-3	TGCGCCAGCGGCGAGACAGGGACTGGAAACACCATATATTTT	CASGETGTGNTIYF
TRBV7-3	few	TRBD1	TRBJ1-1	TGTGCCAGCAGCTTAAATCCAGGGGGCCTGAGCACTGAAGCTTTCTTT	CASSLNPGGLSTEAFF
TRBV4-2	-	-	TRBJ2-7	TGTGCCAGCAGCCAACGACGACAGTCAGCCTACGAGCAGTACTTC	CASSQRRQSAYEQYF
TRBV5-6	-	-	TRBJ1-1	TGTGCTATGCTGCGGGGGCGCGGCTCAGTTGAAGCTTTCTTT	CAMLRGRGSVEAFF
TRBV5-4	-	-	TRBJ2-1	TGTGCCAGCAGCTTGGATCGGCGAGCGGGTGGTGAGCAGTTCTTC	CASSLDRRAGGEQFF
TRBV11-2	once	-	TRBJ2-2	TGTGCCAGCAGCTTACGTCCTGGGGCAATCACCGGGGAGCTGTTTTTT	CASSLRPGAITGELFF
TRBV10-1	-	-	TRBJ2-2	TGCGCCAGCAGTGAGAGCGGCAGGGGAAAAGGGGAGCTGTTTTTT	CASSESGRGKGELFF
TRBV29-1	-	TRBD1	TRBJ2-3	TGCAGCGTTGAAGTTAGGGACAGGGGCCCAGATACGCAGTATTTT	CSVEVRDRGPDTQYF
TRBV13	-	TRBD1	TRBJ2-3	TGTGCCAGCAGCTTAGGGACAGGGCTTACAGATACGCAGTATTTT	CASSLGTGLTDTQYF
TRBV6-5	-	TRBD2	TRBJ2-5	TGTGCCAGCAGTTGGGGACTAGCGGGGGTGACCCAGTACTTC	CASSWGLAGVTQYF
TRBV19	-	TRBD1	TRBJ1-5	TGTGCCAGTAGTAGACAGGGGGATTATCAGCCCCAGCATTTT	CASSRQGDYQPQHF
TRBV7-8	-	-	TRBJ1-4	TGTGCCAGCAGCTTAGAGCGTGCAACTAATGAAAAACTGTTTTTT	CASSLERATNEKLFF
TRBV5-4	few	TRBD1	TRBJ1-2	TGTGCCAGCAGCTTCCTAGGGGGCTCGGGGGGCTACACCTTC	CASSFLGGSGGYTF
TRBV7-9	once	-	TRBJ2-7	TGTGCCAGCAGCTTAGAGGGGGGGTACGAGCAGTACTTC	CASSLEGGYEQYF
TRBV28	-	TRBD1	TRBJ2-1	TGTGCCAGCAGTTTTACGACAGGGGGGCTCGGCGGAGTCGAGCGGTTCTTC	CASSFTTGGLGGVERFF
TRBV5-1	-	-	TRBJ2-7	TGCGCCAGCAGCTTGGTTGGCCGTTTGGAGGAGCAGTACTTC	CASSLVGRLEEQYF
TRBV2	-	TRBD1	TRBJ1-1	TGTGCCAGCAGCGAACATGGGACAGGGGGCACTGAAGCTTTCTTT	CASSEHGTGGTEAFF
TRBV29-1	-	TRBD1	TRBJ2-2	TGCAGCGTTGCGACAGGGGACACCGGGGAGCTGTTTTTT	CSVATGDTGELFF